Described below is a single TCR beta chain sequence and its context. Antigen specificity is unknown. Healthy donors of bone marrow made up the group. These data belong to a study of cytomegalovirus exposure and HLA in healthy donors. In the study overall: Samples from HLA-typed donors yielded about 85 million unique TCRs in an early data release.

Study findings and constraints: Analyzed later, most CMV-associated TCR beta chains appeared HLA-restricted. The study labeled 150 to 200 TCR beta chains cytomegalovirus-associated.

PCR involved 60 Vbeta and 13 Jbeta primers. This table comes from immunoSEQ multiplex PCR, and its TCRdb copy is limited to in-frame clones, with some not included. Across tens of thousands of clones, the top ten clones capture roughly 1.3% of the sample. Specimen: PBMCs. The source of this sequence is a man aged 30 to 45 in good health and CMV-seronegative.

The CDR3 DNA reads TGTGCCAGCAGCTTGGACAGCATTCCCTACGAGCAGTACTTC. Protein product: CASSLDSIPYEQYF. This chain connects TRBV5-4 to TRBJ2-7; D call uncertain. Germline CDR1 and CDR2: SGHNT and YYREEE (reference sequence). V dropped 0 bases and J dropped 2 bases, with 9 bases sitting between them. The CDR3 spans 14 residues.